Listed here are 18 T cell receptor beta chains from one sample, sequenced in a study of blood T cell repertoires in COVID-19. Sequenced by immunoSEQ multiplex PCR; TCRdb stores in-frame clones only, minus some. The table includes roughly 39,000 clones, around 83% detected once. Specimen: peripheral blood. The source is a man aged 45-65 years in a cohort sampled during active COVID-19.

The rearrangement links TRBV27 to TRBJ1-1; D gene uncertain. The CDR3 covers 17 residues. Germline V gene sequence: CDR1 MNHEY, CDR2 SMNVEV (reference sequence). Trimming removed 4 bases from V and 0 bases from J, with 18 bases in between. The CDR3 loop reads CASSSMTGTVMNTEAFF. The CDR3 region has the DNA TGTGCCAGCAGTTCTATGACGGGAACCGTCATGAACACTGAAGCTTTCTTT.

This clone appeared a single time. The genes are TRBV11-2 and TRBJ1-1; 7 bases agree with TRBD1. The CDR3 runs to 16 residues. Germline lookup yields CDR1 SGHAT and CDR2 FQNNGV. The junction had 10 bases not matched to a gene; V was cut back by 4 bases and J by 2 bases. CDR3 sequence: CASSWYTGDVNTEAFF. CDR3 nucleotides: TGTGCCAGCAGCTGGTACACAGGGGACGTTAACACTGAAGCTTTCTTT.

The J gene is TRBJ1-1, the V gene TRBV6-5; D possibly corresponds to TRBD1 (5 bases). CDR1 and CDR2 (germline): MNHEY, SVGAGI. Trimming pared 1 base from V and 4 bases from J, leaving 13 bases between. This CDR3 region has 15 residues. CDR3 amino acids: CASSYLGGGSTEAFF. CDR3 nucleotides: TGTGCCAGCAGTTACTTAGGCGGGGGAAGCACTGAAGCTTTCTTT.

The chain recombines TRBV15 with TRBJ1-1; D not certain. The CDR3 totals 13 residues. The germline V and J ends were trimmed by 6 bases and 1 base, with 9 bases remaining between them. CDR1 is LNHNV, CDR2 YYDKDF, per germline (reference sequence). CDR3 DNA: TGTGCCACCAGTTTGGGCAGGAACACTGAAGCTTTCTTT. It encodes CATSLGRNTEAFF.

The chain carries TRBV13 and TRBJ1-2; TRBD1 matches at 8 bases. V gave up 5 bases and J gave up 2 bases; unmatched junction bases: 4. This CDR3 has 14 residues. Germline V lookup: CDR1 PRHDT, CDR2 FYEKMQ (reference sequence). The CDR3 reads CASSGGTGNYGYTF. For the CDR3, the DNA is TGTGCCAGCAGCGGGGGGACAGGAAACTATGGCTACACCTTC.

The gene calls are TRBV5-1 and TRBJ2-3, with 15 bases fitting TRBD2. Germline V lookup: CDR1 SGHRS, CDR2 YFSETQ. This CDR3 contains 17 residues. V trimming: 3 bases; J trimming: 6 bases; junction bases outside the gene matches: 8. CDR3 amino acids: CASSYWRGTSGRDTQYF. The CDR3 bases are TGCGCCAGCAGCTATTGGCGTGGGACTAGCGGGAGGGATACGCAGTATTTT.

The J gene is TRBJ2-2, the V gene TRBV6-5; TRBD1 matches 9 bases. The J segment lost 5 bases and the V segment lost 11 bases, leaving 9 bases of the junction unmatched. The germline gives CDR1 MNHEY, CDR2 SVGAGI. CDR3 length equals 14 residues. CDR3 in amino acids: CASPGDRETGELFF. The DNA of the CDR3 is TGTGCCTCGCCAGGGGACAGGGAGACCGGGGAGCTGTTTTTT.

The chain joins TRBV19 to TRBJ1-1; the D is unclear. Germline V gene lookup returns CDR1 LNHDA and CDR2 SQIVND (reference sequence). This CDR3 region has 14 residues. V lost 5 bases and J 1 base, leaving 11 bases between the germline ends. In nucleotides, the CDR3 is TGTGCCAGTAGTGATAACAGACCGAACACTGAAGCTTTCTTT. Its translation: CASSDNRPNTEAFF.

The chain combines TRBV7-6 with TRBJ2-1; 10 bases fit TRBD1. The length of the CDR3 is 16 residues. After removal of 1 base from V and 8 bases from J, the junction contained 8 bases not matched to a gene. Germline-derived CDR1 and CDR2 are SGHVS and FNYEAQ. The CDR3 loop reads CASSLDLTGGADEQFF. Written as DNA, the CDR3 is TGTGCCAGCAGCTTAGATCTGACAGGGGGCGCGGATGAGCAGTTCTTC.

The rearrangement uses TRBV4-2 and TRBJ2-1, with 9 bases that match TRBD2. The trim removed 3 bases at V and 5 bases at J, leaving 11 bases unmatched. Germline V gives CDR1 LGHNA, CDR2 YNFKEQ. The CDR3 runs to 17 residues. CDR3 bases: TGTGCCAGCAGCCAGCGACTAGCGGAGGCTCCTGACAATGAGCAGTTCTTC. Translation: CASSQRLAEAPDNEQFF.

The J gene is TRBJ2-7, the V gene TRBV5-1; D may be TRBD2 (6 bases). This CDR3 contains 15 residues. Germline CDR1 SGHRS, CDR2 YFSETQ. The V end lost 0 bases, the J end lost 2 bases, and 12 bases lay between the germline ends. The CDR3 loop is CASSLGAGYAYEQYV. DNA for the CDR3: TGCGCCAGCAGCTTGGGGGCGGGATATGCCTACGAGCAGTACGTC.

This rearrangement joins TRBV6-2 or TRBV6-3 to TRBJ2-7; D is perhaps TRBD1 (6 bases). The V end was cut by 4 bases, the J end by 4 bases, with 11 bases between. Germline V gives CDR1 MNHEY, CDR2 SVGEGT. This CDR3 contains 13 residues. The CDR3 spells CASSSQGLYEQYV. The DNA for the CDR3 is TGTGCCAGCAGTTCACAGGGATTATACGAGCAGTACGTC.

This clone was counted only a few times. This chain uses TRBV7-2 with TRBJ2-3; 11 bases map to TRBD2. The trim removed 0 bases at V and 0 bases at J, leaving 5 bases unmatched. CDR3 length: 18 residues. Germline CDR1 is SGHTA and CDR2 is FQGNSA. Written as DNA, the CDR3 is TGTGCCAGCAGCTTAGCGGTAGCGGGAGGGCCTAGCACAGATACGCAGTATTTT. Its translation is CASSLAVAGGPSTDTQYF.

The rearrangement joins TRBV6-5 to TRBJ1-1, with no clear D. The CDR3 extends over 11 amino acids. CDR1 and CDR2 (germline): MNHEY, SVGAGI. The germline V and J ends were trimmed by 8 bases and 1 base, with 5 bases remaining between them. The CDR3 sequence is CASYGNTEAFF. For the CDR3, the DNA is TGTGCCAGCTACGGGAACACTGAAGCTTTCTTT.

The chain links TRBV7-3 to TRBJ1-1, with TRBD1 as a possible D gene (5 bases). Germline V gene sequence: CDR1 SGHTA, CDR2 FQGTGA. V shed 5 bases and J shed 4 bases, with 14 bases lying between them. CDR3 length: 14 amino acids. The CDR3: CASSSIGGTTEAFF. CDR3 in DNA: TGTGCCAGCAGCAGTATTGGGGGGACCACTGAAGCTTTCTTT.

Turning to this clone: Its ends do not fully match the called genes, so a read error is possible. This chain uses TRBV19 with TRBJ2-6; 10 bases map to TRBD2. The germline V gene has CDR1 LNHDA and CDR2 SQIVND (reference sequence). The CDR3 consists of 18 residues. CDR3 DNA: TGTGCCTGTAGTATACTTAGCGGGGGGCGGGCGGGGGCCAACGTCCTGACTTTC. This encodes CACSILSGGRAGANVLTF.

The gene calls are TRBV6-7 and TRBJ1-3, with D unresolved. TRBV6-7 is placed among ORFs of uncertain function. This CDR3 region has 13 residues. The V and J ends lost 9 bases and 1 base respectively, with 10 bases between them. The CDR3, as DNA: TGTGCCAGGGCCCCAAAATCTGGAAACACCATATATTTT. The encoded protein is CARAPKSGNTIYF.

The chain is built from TRBV2 and TRBJ2-7; 9 positions match TRBD1. Germline V gene sequence: CDR1 SNHLY, CDR2 FYNNEI. J lost 4 bases, V lost 8 bases, and 12 bases had no gene match. This CDR3 comprises 15 residues. The chain's CDR3 is CASVAVGQGGYEQYV. The CDR3 region has the DNA TGTGCCAGCGTTGCCGTGGGACAGGGAGGTTACGAGCAGTACGTC.